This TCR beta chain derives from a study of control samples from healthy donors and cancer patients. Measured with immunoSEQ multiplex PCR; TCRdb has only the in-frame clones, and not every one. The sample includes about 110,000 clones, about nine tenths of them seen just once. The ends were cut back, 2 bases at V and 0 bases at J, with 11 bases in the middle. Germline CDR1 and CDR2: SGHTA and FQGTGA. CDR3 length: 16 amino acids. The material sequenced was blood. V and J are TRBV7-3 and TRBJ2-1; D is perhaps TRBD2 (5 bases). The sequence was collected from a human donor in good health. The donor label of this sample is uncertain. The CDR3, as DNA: TGTGCCAGCAGCTTATCGAGGGATCTCTCCTACAATGAGCAGTTCTTC. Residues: CASSLSRDLSYNEQFF.